Following are 9 T cell receptor beta chains from one sample sequenced in a study of T cell repertoires in cytomegalovirus infection. MiXCR, run by TCRdb on the reads, gives a single entry per CDR3 protein. The sample lists around 300,000 distinct CDR3 sequences, 8% to 9.5% occurring once. Material: PBMCs. These receptor sequences come from a human donor in good health (CMV status not recorded). Some clones in this sample may be carry-over from other donors' samples.

This clonotype was observed at least ten times. The rearrangement links TRBV4-1 to TRBJ2-7; a possible D gene is TRBD1 (5 bases). This CDR3 has 17 amino acids. V was cut by 1 base and J by 6 bases, with 22 bases left in between. Looked up from germline, CDR1 is MGHRA and CDR2 is YSYEKL. The chain's CDR3 is CASSQVPPTGLRGEQYF. CDR3 bases: TGCGCCAGCAGCCAAGTACCCCCCACAGGTCTCCGCGGCGAGCAGTACTTC.

This clonotype has at least ten counts. In DNA form, the CDR3 reads TGTGCCAGCGGTCCAGGCTACGAGCAGTACTTC. This sequence encodes CASGPGYEQYF. The V gene is TRBV28, the J gene TRBJ2-7, with unresolved D. The length of the CDR3 is 11 residues. The V gene's germline CDR1 is MDHEN and CDR2 SYDVKM. Trimming took off 8 bases at V and 3 bases at J, with 8 bases between the two ends.

This clonotype was seen many times. The rearrangement links TRBV7-6 to TRBJ2-7, with D maybe TRBD2 (6 bases). This CDR3 has 14 amino acids. Trimming removed 5 bases at V and 5 bases at J, with 16 bases between. Looked up from germline, CDR1 is SGHVS and CDR2 is FNYEAQ. In nucleotides, the CDR3 is TGTGCCAGCAGCCTGTCTGGCGGGGCAGACGAGCAGTACTTC. It specifies CASSLSGGADEQYF. The full variable domain, its missing parts supplied by reference TRBV7-6 and TRBJ2-7, is GAGVSQSPRYKVTKRGQDVALRCDPISGHVSLYWYRQALGQGPEFLTYFNYEAQQDKSGLPNDRFSAERPEGSISTLTIQRTEQRDSAMYRCASSLSGGADEQYFGPGTRLTVT.

The chain links TRBV6-6 to TRBJ2-7; tentative D call: TRBD1 (6 bases). Germline loops: CDR1 MNHNY, CDR2 SVGAGI (reference sequence). V dropped 4 bases and J dropped 7 bases, with 11 bases sitting between them. The CDR3 has 12 residues. The CDR3, as DNA: TGTGCCAGCAGTTGGACAGAAGGTGAGCAGTACTTC. It yields the protein CASSWTEGEQYF.

Many counts were recorded for this clonotype. The chain uses TRBV28 and TRBJ1-2; 8 nucleotides match TRBD1. Trimming cost V 5 bases and J 0 bases; bases outside gene matches: 2. CDR1 is MDHEN and CDR2 is SYDVKM in the germline V gene. The CDR3 has 14 amino acids. CDR3 bases: TGTGCCAGCAGTGGGACAGGTTCTAACTATGGCTACACCTTC. Residues: CASSGTGSNYGYTF.

The rearrangement links TRBV28 to TRBJ1-2; D not resolved. The CDR3 contains 12 residues. The germline gives CDR1 MDHEN, CDR2 SYDVKM. V lost 6 bases and J lost 7, with 12 bases in between. DNA for the CDR3: TGTGCCAGCAGCTTCCTGAGACTTGGCTACACCTTC. Its translation: CASSFLRLGYTF.

The chain uses TRBV20-1 and TRBJ2-7; 9 bases agree with TRBD1. The CDR3 is 13 residues long. V lost 6 bases to trimming and J lost 1 base; unmatched junction nucleotides: 4. The germline gives CDR1 DFQATT, CDR2 SNEGSKA (reference sequence). The CDR3 loop reads CSAKTGGSYEQYF. The CDR3 DNA sequence: TGCAGTGCCAAGACAGGGGGATCCTACGAGCAGTACTTC.

This clonotype occurred many times. The V and J genes are TRBV7-2 and TRBJ1-1; D gene unclear. Germline V gene data show CDR1 as SGHTA and CDR2 as FQGNSA. V was clipped by 2 bases and J by 0 bases, with 7 bases between them. The CDR3 is made up of 14 amino acids. CDR3 residues: CASSLLRLNTEAFF. CDR3 DNA sequence: TGTGCCAGCAGCTTACTGAGATTGAACACTGAAGCTTTCTTT.

The J gene is TRBJ1-3, the V gene TRBV7-6; 9 bases line up with TRBD1. After removal of 6 bases from V and 0 bases from J, the junction contained 3 bases not matched to a gene. Germline lookup yields CDR1 SGHVS and CDR2 FNYEAQ. The CDR3 length is 15 residues. CDR3 coding DNA: TGTGCCAGCAGGGACAGGGGCCTCTCTGGAAACACCATATATTTT. It specifies CASRDRGLSGNTIYF.